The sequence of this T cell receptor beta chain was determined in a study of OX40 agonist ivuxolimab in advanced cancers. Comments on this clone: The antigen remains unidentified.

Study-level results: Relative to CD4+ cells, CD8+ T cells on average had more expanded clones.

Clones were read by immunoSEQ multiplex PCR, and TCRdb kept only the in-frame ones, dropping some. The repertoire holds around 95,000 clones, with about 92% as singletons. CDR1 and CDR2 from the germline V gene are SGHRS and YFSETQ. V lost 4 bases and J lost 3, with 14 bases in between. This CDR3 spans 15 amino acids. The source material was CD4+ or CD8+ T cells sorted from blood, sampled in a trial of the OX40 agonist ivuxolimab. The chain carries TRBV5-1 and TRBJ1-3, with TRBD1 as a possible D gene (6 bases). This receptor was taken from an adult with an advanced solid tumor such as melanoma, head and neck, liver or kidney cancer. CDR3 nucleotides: TGCGCCAGCAGCACAGGGTGGAGCGGTGGAAACACCATATATTTT. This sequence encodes CASSTGWSGGNTIYF.